Sequencing of this T cell receptor beta chain was carried out in a study of CD4 T cells in relation to SARS-CoV-2 and coronaviruses. The germline CDR1 and CDR2 sequences are SGHTA and FQGNSA. The CDR3 runs 14 residues. Trimming pared 10 bases from V and 2 bases from J, leaving 15 bases between. Naive and memory CD4+ T cell DNA was deep-sequenced without culture. TCRdb's copy holds only in-frame clones and misses some; the assay was immunoSEQ multiplex PCR. The sample comprises about 38,000 clones, 88% of which are singletons, and about a tenth rests with the top ten. The TCR sequence derives from an adult with COVID-19. This chain connects TRBV7-2 to TRBJ1-3; D not resolved. Sequences were obtained from memory CD4+ T cells from PBMCs. The CDR3 DNA follows: TGTGCCACCTCGAGGGTTAGAACTGGAAACACCATATATTTT. It codes for CATSRVRTGNTIYF.